These 8 T cell receptor beta chains were all obtained from the same sample, sequenced in a study of cytomegalovirus exposure and HLA in healthy donors (dated by TCRdb to 2015 to 2018). Preparation of the library involved the immunoSEQ multiplex PCR assay. A mixture of 60 forward primers for TCR Vbeta segments and 13 reverse primers for TCR Jbeta segments was used in the multiplex PCR. TCRdb obtained this table from immuneACCESS and retained in-frame rearrangements with V and J assigned. These tables miss some clones; where compared with another copy, unresolved V genes account for less than half of the shortfall, and the remainder is unexplained. Counted in this sample were over 85,000 clones; approximately 79% of them appeared once. The ten largest clones capture 3.8% of the sample. Sequencing was done on a sample of PBMCs. All receptors come from a woman aged 40 to 55 in good health and CMV-seronegative.

The chain combines TRBV15 with TRBJ2-6; 8 positions match TRBD1. The CDR3 length is 19 residues. V lost 0 bases, J lost 1 base, and 8 bases stayed unmatched. CDR1 and CDR2 from the germline V gene are LNHNV and YYDKDF (reference sequence). CDR3 loop: CATSRDRGGQASGANVLTF. The CDR3 nucleotides read TGTGCCACCAGCAGAGATCGAGGGGGACAGGCGTCTGGGGCCAACGTCCTGACTTTC. The full variable domain, rest sourced from reference TRBV15 and TRBJ2-6, is DAMVIQNPRYQVTQFGKPVTLSCSQTLNHNVMYWYQQKSSQAPKLLFHYYDKDFNNEADTPDNFQSRRPNTSFCFLDIRSPGLGDTAMYLCATSRDRGGQASGANVLTFGAGSRLTVL.

CDR3 residues: CSVAHAGGDTEAFF. CDR3 DNA: TGCAGCGTTGCCCACGCAGGAGGAGACACTGAAGCTTTCTTT. The chain couples TRBV29-1 to TRBJ1-1, with D uncertain. This CDR3 comprises 14 residues. Trimming removed 4 bases at V and 3 bases at J, with 15 bases between. The V gene's germline CDR1 is SQVTM and CDR2 ANQGSEA.

This sequence joins TRBV7-9 and TRBJ2-7, with 10 bases identical to TRBD2. The CDR3 is 15 residues long. Germline CDR1 reads SEHNR; CDR2 reads FQNEAQ (reference sequence). The trim removed 5 bases at V and 2 bases at J, leaving 6 bases unmatched. CDR3 in amino acids: CASSLSSGGAYEQYF. The CDR3 DNA reads as TGTGCCAGCAGCCTATCAAGCGGGGGGGCCTACGAGCAGTACTTC.

There are a few counts of this clone. Germline is not matched at one junction end, which may reflect a read error. The V call is TRBV7-8, the J call TRBJ1-6, with D maybe TRBD1 (6 bases). Germline CDR1 SGHVS, CDR2 FQNEAQ. This CDR3 is built from 16 residues. The CDR3 region is CASSLGGGRMDSPLNF. CDR3 DNA: TGTGCCAGCAGCTTAGGGGGGGGCCGCATGGATTCACCCCTCAACTTT. The entire variable domain, with the rest obtained from reference TRBV7-8 and TRBJ1-6, is as follows: GAGVSQSPRYKVAKRGQDVALRCDPISGHVSLFWYQQALGQGPEFLTYFQNEAQLDKSGLPSDRFFAERPEGSVSTLKIQRTQQEDSAVYLCASSLGGGRMDSPLNFGNGTRLTVT.

J is TRBJ1-1 and V is TRBV7-2, with a possible D match to TRBD1 (6 bases). The V end lost 1 base, the J end lost 0 bases, and 12 bases lay between the germline ends. The CDR3 totals 16 residues. Germline V CDR1 and CDR2: SGHTA, FQGNSA. This CDR3 reads CASSLDRQEMNTEAFF. The CDR3 nucleotides read TGTGCCAGCAGCTTAGATCGACAGGAGATGAACACTGAAGCTTTCTTT.

This chain uses TRBV20-1 with TRBJ1-1, with 8 nucleotides matching TRBD1. The germline V gene encodes CDR1 DFQATT and CDR2 SNEGSKA (reference sequence). Germline trimming cut 8 bases from V and 5 bases from J; bases unmatched to any gene: 4. This CDR3 contains 11 residues. CDR3 in amino acids: CSTRQGTEAFF. In DNA form, the CDR3 reads TGCAGTACCCGACAGGGGACTGAAGCTTTCTTT.

The V gene is TRBV6-6, the J gene TRBJ1-4, with TRBD1 identical over 8 bases. This CDR3 spans 15 amino acids. The V and J ends lost 4 bases and 6 bases, in that order; junction bases with no gene match: 7. CDR1 MNHNY and CDR2 SVGAGI come from the germline V gene (reference sequence). In DNA form, the CDR3 reads TGTGCCAGCAGTTCCGGACAGGGAGGTTATGAAAAACTGTTTTTT. Protein sequence: CASSSGQGGYEKLFF.

Details on this clone: One end of the junction does not line up with germline, which may come from a read error. The chain joins TRBV5-1 to TRBJ1-2; D is unresolved. In germline, CDR1 is SGHRS, CDR2 YFSETQ. The CDR3 length is 13 residues. CDR3 DNA sequence: TGCGCCAGCAGCTCACTCGAGGTTTATGGCTACCCCTTC. Its protein is CASSSLEVYGYPF.